This T cell receptor (beta chain) originates from a study of blood T cell repertoires in COVID-19. Study-level background: Collection of acute and convalescent COVID-19 samples took place in the United States, Italy and Spain. Nucleic acid was either cDNA or gDNA, and it came from T cells, B-cell-depleted T cells, or PBMCs.

Study processing details: Cell counts per sample came from amplifying reference gene primers. Profiled with immunoSEQ multiplex PCR; TCRdb holds only in-frame clones, not every one. For V, J and clone size, that table is used; D and trimming come from the DNA. The sample has 130,000 or so clones, approximately 90% seen once. Germline CDR1 reads SEHNR; CDR2 reads FQNEAQ (reference sequence). This CDR3 comprises 17 residues. With 0 bases clipped from V and 2 bases from J, the junction kept 6 bases outside the gene matches. The V and J genes are TRBV7-9 and TRBJ1-4, with TRBD1 identical over 7 bases. The TCR was taken from a human donor in a cohort sampled during active COVID-19. Source material: peripheral blood. The CDR3 DNA reads as TGTGCCAGCAGCTTAGCTCATGGGGGACAGACTAATGAAAAACTGTTTTTT. Residues: CASSLAHGGQTNEKLFF.